The following is a T cell receptor beta chain sequence with its context. Libraries were prepared by immunoSEQ multiplex PCR; TCRdb keeps only in-frame clonotypes and omits some of them. The sample includes roughly 130,000 clones, roughly nine tenths of them seen just once. The record originates from a study of control samples from healthy donors and cancer patients. Germline V CDR1 and CDR2: SGHRS, YFSETQ. CDR3 length: 15 amino acids. V gave up 0 bases and J gave up 0 bases, with 7 bases separating them. This receptor was identified in a woman aged 30 to 39 in good health. Sequenced: blood. The chain joins TRBV5-1 to TRBJ1-3; D unclear. For the CDR3, the DNA is TGCGCCAGCAGCTTGGAAGGGAGCTCTGGAAACACCATATATTTT. It is translated as CASSLEGSSGNTIYF. The whole variable domain, remainder taken from reference TRBV5-1 and TRBJ1-3, is KAGVTQTPRYLIKTRGQQVTLSCSPISGHRSVSWYQQTPGQGLQFLFEYFSETQRNKGNFPGRFSGRQFSNSRSEMNVSTLELGDSALYLCASSLEGSSGNTIYFGEGSWLTVV.